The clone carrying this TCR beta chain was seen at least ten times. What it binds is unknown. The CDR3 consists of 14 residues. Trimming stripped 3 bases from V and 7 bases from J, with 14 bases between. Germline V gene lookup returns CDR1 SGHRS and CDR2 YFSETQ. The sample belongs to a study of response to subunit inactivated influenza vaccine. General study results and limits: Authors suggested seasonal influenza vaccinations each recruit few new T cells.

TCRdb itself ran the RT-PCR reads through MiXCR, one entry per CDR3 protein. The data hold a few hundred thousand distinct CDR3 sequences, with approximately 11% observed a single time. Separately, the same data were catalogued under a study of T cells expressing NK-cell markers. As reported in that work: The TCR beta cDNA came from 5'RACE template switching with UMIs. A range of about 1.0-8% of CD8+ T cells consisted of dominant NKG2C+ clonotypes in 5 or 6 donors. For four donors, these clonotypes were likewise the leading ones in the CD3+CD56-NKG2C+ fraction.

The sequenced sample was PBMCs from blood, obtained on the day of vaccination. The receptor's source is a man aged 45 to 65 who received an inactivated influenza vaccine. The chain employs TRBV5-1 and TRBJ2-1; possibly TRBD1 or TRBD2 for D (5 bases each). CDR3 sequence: CASSWDANGNEQFF. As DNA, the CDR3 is TGCGCCAGCAGCTGGGACGCAAATGGGAATGAGCAGTTCTTC.